This T cell receptor (beta chain) stems from a study of blood T cells in healthy people across ages. Per the germline V gene, CDR1 is SGHVS and CDR2 is FQNEAQ. The CDR3 is 14 amino acids. Notes on this clonotype: Being one base from a much bigger clone, this may be a read error.

Primed by a sample-barcoded 5' primer and a J-beta primer mix, a second PCR proceeded for 7 to 11 cycles. TCRdb re-analysed the 5' RACE reads in MiXCR, keeping a single row per CDR3 protein. The table includes hundreds of thousands of distinct CDR3 sequences, around 49% detected once. Sequenced material: blood. This chain joins TRBV7-8 and TRBJ2-5, with D perhaps matching TRBD1 or TRBD2 (5 bases each). The end of the DNA fits TRBJ2-7 better, so the J call may be wrong. The source of this sequence is a woman aged 60-75 years in good health. This CDR3 is CASSRGRPAYEQYF. The CDR3 bases are TGTGCCAGCAGCCGGGGACGGCCAGCCTACGAGCAGTACTTC.